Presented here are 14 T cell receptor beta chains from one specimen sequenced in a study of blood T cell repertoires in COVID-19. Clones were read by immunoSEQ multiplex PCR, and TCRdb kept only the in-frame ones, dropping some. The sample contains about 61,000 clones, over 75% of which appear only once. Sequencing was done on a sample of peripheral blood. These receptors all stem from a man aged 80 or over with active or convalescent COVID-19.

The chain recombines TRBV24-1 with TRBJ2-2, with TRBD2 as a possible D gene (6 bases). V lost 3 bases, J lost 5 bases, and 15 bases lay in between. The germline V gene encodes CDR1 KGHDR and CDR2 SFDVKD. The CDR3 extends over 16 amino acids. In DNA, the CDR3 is TGTGCCACCAGTGATCTCGCGGGGTCCTATACCGGGGAGCTGTTTTTT. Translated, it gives CATSDLAGSYTGELFF.

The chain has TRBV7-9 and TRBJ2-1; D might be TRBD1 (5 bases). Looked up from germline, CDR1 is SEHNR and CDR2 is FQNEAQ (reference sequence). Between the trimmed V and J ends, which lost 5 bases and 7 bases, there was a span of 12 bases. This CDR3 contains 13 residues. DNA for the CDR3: TGTGCCAGCAGCAGCGACAGTTATAATGAGCAGTTCTTC. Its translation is CASSSDSYNEQFF.

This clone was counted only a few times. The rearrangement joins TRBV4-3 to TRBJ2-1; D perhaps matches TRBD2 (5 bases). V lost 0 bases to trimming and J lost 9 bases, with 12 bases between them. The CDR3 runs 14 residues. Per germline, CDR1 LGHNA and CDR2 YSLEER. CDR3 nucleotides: TGCGCCAGCAGCCAAGATTACGGAGGCGGTGAGCAGTTCTTC. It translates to CASSQDYGGGEQFF.

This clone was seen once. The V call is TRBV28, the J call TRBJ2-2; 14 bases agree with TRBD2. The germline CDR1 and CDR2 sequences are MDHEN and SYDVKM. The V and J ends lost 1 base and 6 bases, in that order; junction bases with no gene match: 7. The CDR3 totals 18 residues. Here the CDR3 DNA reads TGTGCCAGCAGTTTATTAGGGACTAGCGGGAGAAGGGCCGGGGAGCTGTTTTTT. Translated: CASSLLGTSGRRAGELFF.

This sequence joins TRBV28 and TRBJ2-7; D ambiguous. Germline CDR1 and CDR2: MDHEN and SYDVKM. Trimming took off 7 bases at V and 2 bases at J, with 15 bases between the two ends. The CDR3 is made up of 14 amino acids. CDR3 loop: CASTDGYRAYEQYF. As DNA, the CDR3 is TGTGCCAGCACCGATGGATATCGGGCCTACGAGCAGTACTTC.

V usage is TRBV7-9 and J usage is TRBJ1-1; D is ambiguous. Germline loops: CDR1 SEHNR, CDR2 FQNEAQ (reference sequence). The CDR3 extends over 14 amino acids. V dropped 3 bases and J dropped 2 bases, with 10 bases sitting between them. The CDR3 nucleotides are TGTGCCAGCAGCTTCATCACAGTAAACACTGAAGCTTTCTTT. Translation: CASSFITVNTEAFF.

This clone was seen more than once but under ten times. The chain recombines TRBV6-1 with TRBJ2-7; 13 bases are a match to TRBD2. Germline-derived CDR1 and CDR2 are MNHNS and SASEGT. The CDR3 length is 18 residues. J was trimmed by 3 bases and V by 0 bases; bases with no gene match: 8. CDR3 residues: CASSEARTSGRIDYEQYF. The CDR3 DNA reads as TGTGCCAGCAGTGAAGCGCGGACTAGCGGGAGAATAGACTACGAGCAGTACTTC.

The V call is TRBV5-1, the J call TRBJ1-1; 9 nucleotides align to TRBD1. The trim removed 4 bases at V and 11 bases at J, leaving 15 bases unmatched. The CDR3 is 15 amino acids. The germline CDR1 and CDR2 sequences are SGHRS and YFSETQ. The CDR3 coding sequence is TGCGCCAGCAGCGACGACTGGACAGGGGCTTTTGAGGCTTTCTTT. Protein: CASSDDWTGAFEAFF. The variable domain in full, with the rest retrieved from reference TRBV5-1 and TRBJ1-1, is KAGVTQTPRYLIKTRGQQVTLSCSPISGHRSVSWYQQTPGQGLQFLFEYFSETQRNKGNFPGRFSGRQFSNSRSEMNVSTLELGDSALYLCASSDDWTGAFEAFFGQGTRLTVV.

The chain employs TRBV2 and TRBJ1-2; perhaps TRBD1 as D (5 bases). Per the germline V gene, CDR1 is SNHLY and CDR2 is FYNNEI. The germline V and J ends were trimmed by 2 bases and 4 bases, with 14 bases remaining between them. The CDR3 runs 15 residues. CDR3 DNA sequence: TGTGCCAGCAGTGAACGAGGAGGGGCAACCTATGGCTACACCTTC. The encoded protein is CASSERGGATYGYTF.

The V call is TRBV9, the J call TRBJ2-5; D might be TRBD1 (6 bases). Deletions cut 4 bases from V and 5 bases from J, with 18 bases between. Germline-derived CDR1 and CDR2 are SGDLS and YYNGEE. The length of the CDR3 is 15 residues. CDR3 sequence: CASSPRGNRDETQYF. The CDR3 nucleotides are TGTGCCAGCAGCCCGAGGGGAAACAGGGATGAGACCCAGTACTTC.

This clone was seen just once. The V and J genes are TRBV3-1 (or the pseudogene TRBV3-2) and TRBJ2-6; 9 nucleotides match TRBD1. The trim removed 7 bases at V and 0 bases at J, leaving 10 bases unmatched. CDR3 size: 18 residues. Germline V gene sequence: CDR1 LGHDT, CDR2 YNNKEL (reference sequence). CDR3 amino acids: CASTRDRDYTSGANVLTF. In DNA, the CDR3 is TGTGCCAGCACCAGGGACAGGGACTACACCTCTGGGGCCAACGTCCTGACTTTC.

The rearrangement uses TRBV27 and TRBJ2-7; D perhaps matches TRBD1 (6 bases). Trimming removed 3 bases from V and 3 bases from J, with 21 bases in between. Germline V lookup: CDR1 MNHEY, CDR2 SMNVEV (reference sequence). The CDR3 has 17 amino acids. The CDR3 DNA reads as TGTGCCAGCAGTTTGCATTTCCTAGGACAGTCCTTCTACGAGCAGTACTTC. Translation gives CASSLHFLGQSFYEQYF.

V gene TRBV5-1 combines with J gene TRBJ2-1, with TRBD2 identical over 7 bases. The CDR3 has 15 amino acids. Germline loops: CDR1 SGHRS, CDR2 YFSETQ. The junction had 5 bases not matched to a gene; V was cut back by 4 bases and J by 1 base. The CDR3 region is CASSTSGMSYNEQFF. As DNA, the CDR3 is TGCGCCAGCAGCACGAGCGGGATGTCCTACAATGAGCAGTTCTTC.

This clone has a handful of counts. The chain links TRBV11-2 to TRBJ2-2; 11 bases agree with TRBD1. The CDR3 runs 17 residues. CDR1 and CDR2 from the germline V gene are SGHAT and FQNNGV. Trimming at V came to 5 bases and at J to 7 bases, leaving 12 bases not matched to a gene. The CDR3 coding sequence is TGTGCCAGCAGCCTCCGTGGGACAGGGGGTCAAATCGGGGAGCTGTTTTTT. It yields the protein CASSLRGTGGQIGELFF. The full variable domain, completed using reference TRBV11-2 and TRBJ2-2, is EAGVAQSPRYKIIEKRQSVAFWCNPISGHATLYWYQQILGQGPKLLIQFQNNGVVDDSQLPKDRFSAERLKGVDSTLKIQPAKLEDSAVYLCASSLRGTGGQIGELFFGEGSRLTVL.